This record covers a single TCR beta chain. Assay used: immunoSEQ multiplex PCR; TCRdb lists only in-frame clones, some missing. This sample yields 300,000 or so clones, of which 87% are seen a single time; under 1.3% belongs to the top ten. The sample is drawn from a study of blood T cell repertoires in COVID-19. Study context: Whether acute or convalescent, the COVID-19 samples came from the United States, Italy and Spain.

The receptor's source is a woman aged 30 to 39 who had recovered from COVID-19. Material: PBMCs or T cells enriched from blood (not recorded which).

The CDR3 loop is CASRHCYGYTF. The CDR3, as DNA: TGTGCAAGTCGCCACTGTTATGGCTACACCTTC. The chain has TRBV12-2 and TRBJ1-2. TRBV12-2 is tagged as a pseudogene. This CDR3 comprises 11 residues.